In its sample, the clone carrying this T cell receptor (beta chain) was seen many times. What it recognizes is unknown. TCR alpha and TCR beta cDNA libraries carrying sample barcodes and UMIs were produced by 5'RACE using constant-segment primers. TCRdb redid the calling of the 5' RACE reads with MiXCR, one entry per CDR3 protein. The table lists 300,000 to 350,000 distinct CDR3 sequences, around 13% of them singletons. This entry is derived from a study of T-cell memory formation after mild COVID-19. Study overall: There were largely donor-specific TCR clusters. General study results and limits: Some responding clones appeared in pre-infection memory, suggesting cross-reactive memory joined.

CDR1 is MNHEY and CDR2 is SVGAGI in the germline V gene. The CDR3 is 14 amino acids. Deletions cut 2 bases from V and 8 bases from J, with 15 bases between. Sequencing input: PBMCs or a T cell subset sorted from them (not recorded which). The source is a man between 18 and 29 years old who had mild COVID-19 (a few samples of this study predate the infection). Cell type and time point are not known. The chain links TRBV6-5 to TRBJ1-2; possible D gene TRBD1, 6 bases. The chain's CDR3 is CASSYGPGARGYTF. DNA for the CDR3: TGTGCCAGCAGTTACGGTCCGGGGGCGCGAGGCTACACCTTC.